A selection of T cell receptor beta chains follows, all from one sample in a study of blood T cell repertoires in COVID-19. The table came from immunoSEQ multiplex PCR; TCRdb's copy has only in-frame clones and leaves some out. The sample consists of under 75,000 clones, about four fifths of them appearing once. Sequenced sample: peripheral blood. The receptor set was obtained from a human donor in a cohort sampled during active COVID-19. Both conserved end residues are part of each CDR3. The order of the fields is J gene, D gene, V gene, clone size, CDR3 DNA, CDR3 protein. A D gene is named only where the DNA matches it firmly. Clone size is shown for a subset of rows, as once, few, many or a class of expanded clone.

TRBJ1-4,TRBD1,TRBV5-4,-,TGTGCCAGCAGCACACAGGGGGCTAGTGAAAAACTGTTTTTT,CASSTQGASEKLFF
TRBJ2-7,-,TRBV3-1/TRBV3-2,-,TGTGCCAGCAGTCGAAGGGGGGGCCAGAGCTACGAGCAGTACTTC,CASSRRGGQSYEQYF
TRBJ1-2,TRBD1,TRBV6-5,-,TGTGCCAGCAGGACAGGGGGCAACTATGGCTACACCTTC,CASRTGGNYGYTF
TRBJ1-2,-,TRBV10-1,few,TGCGCCAGCACGCTGGAGACCTATGGCTACACCTTC,CASTLETYGYTF
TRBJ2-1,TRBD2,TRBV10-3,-,TGTGCCATCAGTGGACTGACTAGCGGGAGAGGTGCGCTCTTC,CAISGLTSGRGALF
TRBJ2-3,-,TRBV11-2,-,TGTGCCAGCAGCTTAGCGTATAGCACAGATACGCAGTATTTT,CASSLAYSTDTQYF
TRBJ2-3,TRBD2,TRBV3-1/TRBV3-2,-,TGTGCCAGCAGCCAAGAGGCGGGGGACTTCACAGATACGCAGTATTTT,CASSQEAGDFTDTQYF
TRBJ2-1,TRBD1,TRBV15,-,TGTGCCACCAGCCGGGCCGGGACAGCTTACAATGAGCAGTTCTTC,CATSRAGTAYNEQFF
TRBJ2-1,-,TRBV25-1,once,TGTGCCAGCAGCGGGGACTCCGACTACAATGAGCAGTTCTTC,CASSGDSDYNEQFF
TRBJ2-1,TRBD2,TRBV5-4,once,TGTGCCAGCAGCCCCGGGGCGGGGGGAATGAATGAGCAGTTCTTC,CASSPGAGGMNEQFF
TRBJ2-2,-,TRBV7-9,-,TGTGCCAGCACCCCTAGGGGCGGGGAGCTGTTTTTT,CASTPRGGELFF
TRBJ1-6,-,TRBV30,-,TGTGCCTGGAGTTCCACGGGATTACGCAATTCACCCCTCCACTTT,CAWSSTGLRNSPLHF
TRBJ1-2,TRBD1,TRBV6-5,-,TGTGCCAGCAGTTACGGGGCAGGGGGCGGCTATGGCTACACCTTC,CASSYGAGGGYGYTF
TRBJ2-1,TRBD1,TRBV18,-,TGTGCCAGCTCACCTACCGGGACAGGGAGCAATGAGCAGTTCTTC,CASSPTGTGSNEQFF
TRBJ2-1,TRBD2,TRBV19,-,TGTGCCAGTACCTCCAGCGGGAGCCTCCCGGATGAGCAGTTCTTC,CASTSSGSLPDEQFF
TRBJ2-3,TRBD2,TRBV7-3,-,TGTGCCAGCAGCACCGGACTAGCGGGGGGCACAGATACGCAGTATTTT,CASSTGLAGGTDTQYF
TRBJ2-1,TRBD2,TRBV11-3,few,TGTGCCAGCAGCTTATTAGCGGGAACCTACAATGAGCAGTTCTTC,CASSLLAGTYNEQFF
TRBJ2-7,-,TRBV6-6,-,TGTGCCAGCAGCCTATCCCCCTCCTACGAGCAGTACTTC,CASSLSPSYEQYF
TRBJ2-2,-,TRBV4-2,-,TGTGCCAGCAGCCAAGGGCACGGGAGTCGGACCGGGGAGCTGTTTTTT,CASSQGHGSRTGELFF
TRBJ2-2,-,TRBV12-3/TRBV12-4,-,TGTGCCACTCGACAGTTTATCACCGGGGAGCTGTTTTTT,CATRQFITGELFF
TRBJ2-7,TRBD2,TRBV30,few,TGTGCCTCAAAAAAAGCAGCGGGAGGGGGCAGACACGAGCAGTACTTC,CASKKAAGGGRHEQYF
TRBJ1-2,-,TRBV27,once,TGTGCCAGCAGGGTCGCAGGGGCGGGTGGCTACACCTTC,CASRVAGAGGYTF
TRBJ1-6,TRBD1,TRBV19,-,TGTGCCAGTAGTCCCCCGGGACAGGGGAGGACACCCCTCCACTTT,CASSPPGQGRTPLHF
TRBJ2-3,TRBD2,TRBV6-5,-,TGTGCCAGCAAACAGCGGGAGGCCCAAACAGATACGCAGTATTTT,CASKQREAQTDTQYF
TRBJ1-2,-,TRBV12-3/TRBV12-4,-,TGCGCCAGCAGTTTGAGGGATCACGGCTACACCTTC,CASSLRDHGYTF
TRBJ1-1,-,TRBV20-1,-,TGCAGTGCTAGTGCCGGAGGAATGAACACTGAAGCTTTCTTT,CSASAGGMNTEAFF
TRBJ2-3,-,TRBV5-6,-,TGTGCCAGCAGCTTAATCAGGGTTGACACAGATACGCAGTATTTT,CASSLIRVDTDTQYF
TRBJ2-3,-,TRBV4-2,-,TGTGCCAGCAACCGGGGTACGGGTACAGATACGCAGTATTTT,CASNRGTGTDTQYF
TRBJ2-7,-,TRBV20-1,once,TGCAGTGCTAGGGTCAGTGACGAGCAGTACTTC,CSARVSDEQYF
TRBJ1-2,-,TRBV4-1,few,TGCGCCAGCAGTCCCGTCCCCGGGACTGCCTCAGATGGCTACACCTTC,CASSPVPGTASDGYTF
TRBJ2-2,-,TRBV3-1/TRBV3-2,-,TGTGCCAGCAGCCCCAGGAGGCAGGCCGGGGAGCTGTTTTTT,CASSPRRQAGELFF
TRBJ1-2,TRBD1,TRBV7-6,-,TGTGCCAGCAGCTTAGCGGGGAGGGGACAGGGGAACTATGGCTACACCTTC,CASSLAGRGQGNYGYTF
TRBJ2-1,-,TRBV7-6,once,TGTGCCAGCAGCTTAGCTTACGGGAGTCAGTTCTTC,CASSLAYGSQFF
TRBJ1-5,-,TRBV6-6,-,TGTGCCAGCACGGGCCAGGGAAAAAATCAGCCCCAGCATTTT,CASTGQGKNQPQHF
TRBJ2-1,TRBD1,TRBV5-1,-,TGCGCCAGCAGCGTGGACAGGGTGGGGCAGTTCTTC,CASSVDRVGQFF
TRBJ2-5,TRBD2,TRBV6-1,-,TGTGCCAGCAGTGAATCCTTTGAAGCGGGAAAGCGGCAGACCCAGTACTTC,CASSESFEAGKRQTQYF
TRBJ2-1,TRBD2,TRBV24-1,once,TGTGCCACCAGTGATTTGGGCGGGGGGCCCAATGAGCAGTTCTTC,CATSDLGGGPNEQFF
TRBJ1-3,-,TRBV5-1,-,TGCGCCAGCAGCCCTTCGGGGGGTTTTTCTGGAAACACCATATATTTT,CASSPSGGFSGNTIYF
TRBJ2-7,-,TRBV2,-,TGTGCCAGCACCCAGGGAACGCCCCGAGAGCAGTACTTC,CASTQGTPREQYF
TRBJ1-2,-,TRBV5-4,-,TGTGCCAGCAGCTTGGAGCACTATGGCTACACCTTC,CASSLEHYGYTF